A single TCR beta chain is shown here with its context. Its antigen remains unidentified. This specimen comes from a study of T cell responses to AZD1222 COVID-19 vaccine. General observations from the study: Close to half of spike-specific TCRs reportedly recognize unmutated variant regions. It was only after the peak T cell response that any repertoires were sampled. Seropositive at baseline were only a handful of AZD1222 recipients.

The data were produced by immunoSEQ multiplex PCR, yet TCRdb's version contains in-frame clones alone and is incomplete. The data show some 150,000 clones, about 90% seen once. The CDR3 runs 16 residues. V gave up 0 bases and J gave up 3 bases, with 15 bases separating them. Germline V lookup: CDR1 MNHEY, CDR2 SVGAGI. Pooling of second doses given at about 4 or about 12 weeks was done. The sequenced sample was peripheral blood, obtained 28 days after the second AZD1222 dose. V is TRBV6-5 and J is TRBJ2-7, with a weak D call TRBD2 (7 bases). This clonotype originated in an adult who received the AZD1222 COVID-19 vaccine. CDR3: CASSYSVAGAGYEQYF. CDR3 coding DNA: TGTGCCAGCAGTTACTCGGTGGCGGGGGCGGGCTACGAGCAGTACTTC.